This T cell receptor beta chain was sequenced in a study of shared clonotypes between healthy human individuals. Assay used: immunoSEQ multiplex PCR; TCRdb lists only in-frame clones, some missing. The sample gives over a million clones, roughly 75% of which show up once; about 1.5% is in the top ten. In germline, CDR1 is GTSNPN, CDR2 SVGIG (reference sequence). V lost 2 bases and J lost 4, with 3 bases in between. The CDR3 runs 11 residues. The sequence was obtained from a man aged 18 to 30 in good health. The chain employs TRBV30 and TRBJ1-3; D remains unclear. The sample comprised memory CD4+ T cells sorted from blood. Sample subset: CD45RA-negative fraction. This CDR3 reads CAWSNGNTIYF. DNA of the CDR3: TGTGCCTGGAGTAACGGAAACACCATATATTTT.